This T cell receptor (beta chain) was found in a study of blood T cell repertoires in COVID-19. In the study overall: Samples taken during acute and convalescent COVID-19 were collected in the United States, Italy and Spain. PBMCs, B-cell-depleted T cells, or T cells provided the cDNA or gDNA that made up the material.

V lost 1 base to trimming and J lost 4 bases; unmatched junction nucleotides: 11. This CDR3 has 18 residues. Looked up from germline, CDR1 is SGHAT and CDR2 is FQNNGV. Original processing methods: Estimation of nucleated cell counts relied on the amplification of reference gene primers. Clones were sequenced by immunoSEQ multiplex PCR, and TCRdb holds only the in-frame ones, with some missing. That table supplies the V and J calls and clone size; D and trimming were determined from the DNA. The sample includes 55,000 to 75,000 clones, more than 65% of them seen just once. Recruited during active infection, patients (from Seattle) were subsequently followed longitudinally.

V gene TRBV11-2 combines with J gene TRBJ1-5; 9 bases align to TRBD1. The material sequenced was peripheral blood. The clonotype comes from a man older than 75 with COVID-19, enrolled during active disease. The CDR3 DNA sequence: TGTGCCAGCAGCTTAGGTGTGGGAGTCGACAGGGGGAATCAGCCCCAGCATTTT. This encodes CASSLGVGVDRGNQPQHF.